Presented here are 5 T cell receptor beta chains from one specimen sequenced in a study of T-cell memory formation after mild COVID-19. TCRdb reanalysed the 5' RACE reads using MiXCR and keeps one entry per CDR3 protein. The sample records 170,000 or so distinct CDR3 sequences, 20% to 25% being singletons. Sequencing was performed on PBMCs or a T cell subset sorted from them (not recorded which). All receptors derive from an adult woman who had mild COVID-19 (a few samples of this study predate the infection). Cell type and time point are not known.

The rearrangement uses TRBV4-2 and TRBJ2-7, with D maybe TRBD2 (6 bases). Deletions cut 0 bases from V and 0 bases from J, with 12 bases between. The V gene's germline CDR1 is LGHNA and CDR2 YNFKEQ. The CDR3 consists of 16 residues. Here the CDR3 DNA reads TGTGCCAGCAGCCAAGATGGGGACTCCAGCTCCTACGAGCAGTACTTC. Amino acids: CASSQDGDSSSYEQYF.

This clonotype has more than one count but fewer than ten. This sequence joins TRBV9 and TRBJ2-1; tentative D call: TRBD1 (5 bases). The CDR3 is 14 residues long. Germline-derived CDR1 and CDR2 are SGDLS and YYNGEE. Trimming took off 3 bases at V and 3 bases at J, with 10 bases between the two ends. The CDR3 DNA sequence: TGTGCCAGCAGCGGGGCAGGGAACTACAATGAGCAGTTCTTC. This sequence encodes CASSGAGNYNEQFF.

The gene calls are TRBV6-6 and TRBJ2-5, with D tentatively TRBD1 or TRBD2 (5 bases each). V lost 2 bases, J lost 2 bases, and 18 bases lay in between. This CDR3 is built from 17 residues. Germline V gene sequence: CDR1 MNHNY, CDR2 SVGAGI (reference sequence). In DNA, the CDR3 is TGTGCCAGCAGTTACACCGGGGCAGACCTATTACAAGAGACCCAGTACTTC. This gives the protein CASSYTGADLLQETQYF.

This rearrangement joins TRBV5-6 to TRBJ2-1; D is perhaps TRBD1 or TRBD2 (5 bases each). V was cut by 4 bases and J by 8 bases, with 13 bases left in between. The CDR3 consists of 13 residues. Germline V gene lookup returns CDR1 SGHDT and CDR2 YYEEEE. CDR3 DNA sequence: TGTGCCAGCAGCCAAGGGGACGGCTATGAGCAGTTCTTC. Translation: CASSQGDGYEQFF.

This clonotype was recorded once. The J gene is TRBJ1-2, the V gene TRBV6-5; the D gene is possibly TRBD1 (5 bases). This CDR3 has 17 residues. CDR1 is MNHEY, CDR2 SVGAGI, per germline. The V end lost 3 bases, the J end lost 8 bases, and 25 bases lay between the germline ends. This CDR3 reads CASSYIHRGSSAGGYTF. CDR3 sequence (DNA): TGTGCCAGCAGTTATATTCATAGGGGCTCGAGTGCGGGAGGCTACACCTTC.